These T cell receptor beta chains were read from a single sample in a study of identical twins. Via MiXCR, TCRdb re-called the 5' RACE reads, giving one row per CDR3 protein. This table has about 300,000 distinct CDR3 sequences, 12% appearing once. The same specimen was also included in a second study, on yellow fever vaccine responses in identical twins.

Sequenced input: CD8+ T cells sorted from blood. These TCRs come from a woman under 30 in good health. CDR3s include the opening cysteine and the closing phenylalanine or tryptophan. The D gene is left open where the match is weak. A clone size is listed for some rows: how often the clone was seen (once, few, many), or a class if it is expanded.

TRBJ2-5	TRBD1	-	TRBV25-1	TGTGCCAGCAGCGACACCGACAGGGGGTATGAGACCCAGTACTTC	CASSDTDRGYETQYF
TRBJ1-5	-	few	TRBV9	TGTGCCAGCAGCCAAGGGCGGATAACCGAGTTTACTAGCAATCAGCCCCAGCATTTT	CASSQGRITEFTSNQPQHF
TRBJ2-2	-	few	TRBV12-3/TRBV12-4	TGTGCCAGCAGTTGGGGGGTAGGGGAAGGGGAGCTGTTTTTT	CASSWGVGEGELFF
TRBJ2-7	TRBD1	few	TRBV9	TGTGCCAGCAGCGTAGAAGGGGGCAACGCCTACGAGCAGTACTTC	CASSVEGGNAYEQYF
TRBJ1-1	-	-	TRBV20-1	TGCAGTGCTTACCGGGACAAGACTGAAGCTTTCTTT	CSAYRDKTEAFF
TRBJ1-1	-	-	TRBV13	TGTGCCAGCAGCTTAGGAACAGGGTTAATTGAAGCTTTCTTT	CASSLGTGLIEAFF
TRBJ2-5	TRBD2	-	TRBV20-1	TGCAGTGCTAGAGAGAGACTAGCGGCCCAAGAGACCCAGTACTTC	CSARERLAAQETQYF
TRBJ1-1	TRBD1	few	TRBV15	TGTGCCACCAGCAGAGGACGACAGGGTCGGAACACTGAAGCTTTCTTT	CATSRGRQGRNTEAFF
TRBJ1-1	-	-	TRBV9	TGTGCCAGCAGCGGGGGGCGCGGGGGCACTGAAGCTTTCTTT	CASSGGRGGTEAFF
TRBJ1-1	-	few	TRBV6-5	TGTGCCAGCAGTTATTTTGCCCTTTTTGGGGGGAACACTGAAGCTTTCTTT	CASSYFALFGGNTEAFF
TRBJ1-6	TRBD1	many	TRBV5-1	TGCGCCAGCAGCTTGGTTTCTTCACGGACAGGGAACTATAATTCACCCCTCCACTTT	CASSLVSSRTGNYNSPLHF
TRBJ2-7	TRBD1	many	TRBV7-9	TGTGCCAGCAGCCCTCCGGGACAGAGGGCAGGGTACGAGCAGTACTTC	CASSPPGQRAGYEQYF
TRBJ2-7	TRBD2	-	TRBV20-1	TGCAGTGCTAGTATCCCAGGGACTAGCAACGACGAGCAGTACTTC	CSASIPGTSNDEQYF
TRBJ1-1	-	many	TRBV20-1	TGCAGTGCTAGTGTTTTGAACACTGAAGCTTTCTTT	CSASVLNTEAFF
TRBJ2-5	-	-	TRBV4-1	TGCGCCAGCAGCCAAGATGACGGTCAAGAGACCCAGTACTTC	CASSQDDGQETQYF
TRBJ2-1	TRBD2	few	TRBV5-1	TGCGCCAGCAGCTTTTATCGGACTAGTGTAACCGATGAGCAGTTCTTC	CASSFYRTSVTDEQFF
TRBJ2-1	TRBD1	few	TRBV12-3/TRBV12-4	TGTGCCAGCAGTCGACAGGGGTTTTACAATGAGCAGTTCTTC	CASSRQGFYNEQFF
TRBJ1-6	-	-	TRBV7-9	TGTGCCAGCAGCGGCGGGACCGATAATTCACCCCTCCACTTT	CASSGGTDNSPLHF
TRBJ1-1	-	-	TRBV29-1	TGCAGCGTTGAAGAAGGAACAAACACTGAAGCTTTCTTT	CSVEEGTNTEAFF
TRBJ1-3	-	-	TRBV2	TGTGCCAGCAGTGAAGGGACGGACTCTGGAAACACCATATATTTT	CASSEGTDSGNTIYF
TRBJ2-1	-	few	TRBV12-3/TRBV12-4	TGTGCCAGCAGTTTCGGGACTTGGGAGTTCTTC	CASSFGTWEFF
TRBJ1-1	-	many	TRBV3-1	TGTGCCAGCAGCCAAGGACAGTTCACTGAAGCTTTCTTT	CASSQGQFTEAFF
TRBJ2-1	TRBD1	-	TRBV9	TGTGCCAGCAGCGAGACAGGGGGCGTCGAGTACAATGAGCAGTTCTTC	CASSETGGVEYNEQFF
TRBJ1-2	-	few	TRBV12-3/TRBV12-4	-	CASSLTVGTGSNTF
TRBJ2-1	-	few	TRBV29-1	TGCAGCGTCTTACGTCAGGGCCCGAGGCCCTACAATGAGCAGTTCTTC	CSVLRQGPRPYNEQFF
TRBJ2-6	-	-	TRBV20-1	TGCAGTGCTAGAGCCGACGGAGGGCCCGACCCATCCCCCTCTGGGGCCAACGTCCTGACTTTC	CSARADGGPDPSPSGANVLTF